The 21 T cell receptor beta chains below were found in one sample sequenced in a study of Graves' ophthalmopathy and Graves' hyperthyroidism. Amplification of TCR beta CDR3 regions used RNA transcripts. First-round RT-PCR with HTBI primers preceded a second-round multiplex PCR. TCRdb reprocessed the multiplex PCR reads via MiXCR and lists one record per CDR3 protein. The sample lists some 160,000 distinct CDR3 sequences; 35% to 50% were seen once. Source material: peripheral blood. The source is a man aged 30-40 years with Graves' ophthalmopathy.

V gene TRBV20-1 combines with J gene TRBJ2-5; a weak D match, TRBD1 (5 bases). The germline V gene has CDR1 DFQATT and CDR2 SNEGSKA (reference sequence). This CDR3 contains 15 residues. V gave up 0 bases and J gave up 4 bases, with 15 bases separating them. In DNA, the CDR3 is TGCAGTGCTAGAGATGCCCAGGGTGAGAGAGAGACCCAGTACTTC. This translates into CSARDAQGERETQYF.

CDR3 in amino acids: CASSLMTGRSGELFF. In DNA form, the CDR3 reads TGTGCCAGCAGTTTAATGACGGGGAGATCCGGGGAGCTGTTTTTT. The gene calls are TRBV27 and TRBJ2-2, with D perhaps TRBD2 (5 bases). V was trimmed by 2 bases and J by 6 bases, leaving 13 bases between them. Germline CDR1 MNHEY, CDR2 SMNVEV (reference sequence). This CDR3 comprises 15 residues.

This clonotype was detected ten times or more. The rearrangement uses TRBV28 and TRBJ2-7, with no clear D. The CDR3 is 18 residues long. Between the trimmed V and J ends, which lost 9 bases and 2 bases, there was a span of 29 bases. Per the germline V gene, CDR1 is MDHEN and CDR2 is SYDVKM. CDR3 DNA: TGTGCCAGTTGTCCCGCCGGCAAAATGGCCTCCGGAGCCTACGAGCAGTACTTC. Its protein is CASCPAGKMASGAYEQYF. The variable domain in full, completed from reference TRBV28 and TRBJ2-7, reads DVKVTQSSRYLVKRTGEKVFLECVQDMDHENMFWYRQDPGLGLRLIYFSYDVKMKEKGDIPEGYSVSREKKERFSLILESASTNQTSMYLCASCPAGKMASGAYEQYFGPGTRLTVT.

The sample holds many counts of this clonotype. The chain is built from TRBV11-2 and TRBJ2-4; D is perhaps TRBD2 (6 bases). V lost 4 bases to trimming and J lost 0 bases, with 10 bases between them. Germline V gene lookup returns CDR1 SGHAT and CDR2 FQNNGV. CDR3 length: 15 amino acids. The CDR3 DNA reads TGTGCCAGCAGCTCCCGGGAGTTAGCCAAAAACATTCAGTACTTC. The encoded protein is CASSSRELAKNIQYF.

This clonotype was observed a few times. This chain uses TRBV27 with TRBJ1-2; the D is unclear. The CDR3 runs to 16 residues. Germline values: CDR1 MNHEY, CDR2 SMNVEV (reference sequence). Trimming removed 4 bases from V and 1 base from J, with 16 bases in between. The CDR3 protein is CASSSAETGDNYGYTF. CDR3 DNA sequence: TGTGCCAGCAGTTCCGCCGAGACGGGAGATAACTATGGCTACACCTTC.

The chain is built from TRBV6-1 and TRBJ1-1, with 7 bases aligning to TRBD1. Germline V gene sequence: CDR1 MNHNS, CDR2 SASEGT. The CDR3 runs 14 residues. The ends lost 7 bases at V and 0 bases at J; junction bases unmatched: 5. The CDR3 sequence: CASKNRGMNTEAFF. Written as DNA, the CDR3 is TGTGCCAGCAAAAACAGGGGAATGAACACTGAAGCTTTCTTT.

This rearrangement joins TRBV6-5 to TRBJ2-5, with 8 bases aligning to TRBD2. Per germline, CDR1 MNHEY and CDR2 SVGAGI. With V trimmed by 6 bases and J by 1 base, 7 bases remained unmatched. The CDR3 loop spans 15 amino acids. Here the CDR3 reads CASRYSGNPQETQYF. In DNA, the CDR3 is TGTGCCAGCAGGTATAGCGGGAACCCCCAAGAGACCCAGTACTTC.

The rearrangement joins TRBV6-1 to TRBJ2-7; TRBD2 might be the D (6 bases). CDR3 length: 13 amino acids. The V end lost 6 bases, the J end lost 7 bases, and 16 bases lay between the germline ends. Germline V lookup: CDR1 MNHNS, CDR2 SASEGT. CDR3 coding DNA: TGTGCCAGCAGCCCAATCTTCGGGGGTGAGCAGTACTTC. Translation gives CASSPIFGGEQYF.

The chain employs TRBV28 and TRBJ2-5; 10 bases map to TRBD1. Unmatched junction bases numbered 5, after V lost 6 bases and J lost 7 bases. CDR3 length: 13 residues. From germline, CDR1 is MDHEN and CDR2 SYDVKM. The CDR3 is CASRATGGATQYF. Here the CDR3 DNA reads TGTGCCAGCAGAGCGACAGGGGGCGCGACCCAGTACTTC.

In this sample, this clonotype turned up many times. The chain couples TRBV3-1 to TRBJ1-1; 8 bases line up with TRBD1. Losses at the gene ends were 0 bases for V and 3 bases for J; bases not matched to a gene: 6. From germline, CDR1 is LGHDT and CDR2 YNNKEL (reference sequence). This CDR3 has 16 residues. DNA for the CDR3: TGTGCCAGCAGCCAAGAGGGCAGGGGGCGCGACACTGAAGCTTTCTTT. Its protein product is CASSQEGRGRDTEAFF.

This clonotype was seen repeatedly, ten times or more. The chain is built from TRBV4-3 and TRBJ1-5, with TRBD1 identical over 7 bases. This CDR3 spans 15 amino acids. The germline V gene has CDR1 LGHNA and CDR2 YSLEER. V lost 1 base, J lost 1 base, and 1 base stayed unmatched. This CDR3 is CASSQVRGSNQPQHF. The DNA for the CDR3 is TGCGCCAGCAGCCAAGTCAGGGGGAGCAATCAGCCCCAGCATTTT.

The CDR3 nucleotides are TGTGCCAGCAGTACGGCATTAGGCCCATGGGGTCAGCCCCAGCATTTT. Translated: CASSTALGPWGQPQHF. J is TRBJ1-5 and V is TRBV28; D uncertain. Looked up from germline, CDR1 is MDHEN and CDR2 is SYDVKM. The ends were cut back, 5 bases at V and 6 bases at J, with 20 bases in the middle. This CDR3 is 16 amino acids long.

The V and J genes are TRBV5-6 and TRBJ2-5; D possibly corresponds to TRBD2 (5 bases). CDR3 length: 19 amino acids. Trimming removed 0 bases at V and 7 bases at J, with 28 bases between. Germline lookup yields CDR1 SGHDT and CDR2 YYEEEE. CDR3 in DNA: TGTGCCAGCAGCTTGGTTCGGGGTACGTTGCAGGACCCTCTTCGGACCCAGTACTTC. Encoded protein: CASSLVRGTLQDPLRTQYF. The full variable domain, with the rest looked up from reference TRBV5-6 and TRBJ2-5, is DAGVTQSPTHLIKTRGQQVTLRCSPKSGHDTVSWYQQALGQGPQFIFQYYEEEERQRGNFPDRFSGHQFPNYSSELNVNALLLGDSALYLCASSLVRGTLQDPLRTQYFGPGTRLLVL.

V usage is TRBV28 and J usage is TRBJ1-5, with D possibly TRBD1 on 6 matching bases. The CDR3 is 18 amino acids. V dropped 2 bases and J dropped 2 bases, with 19 bases sitting between them. Germline V gene lookup returns CDR1 MDHEN and CDR2 SYDVKM. The CDR3 is CASSLTRYRDQGNQPQHF. The CDR3 bases are TGTGCCAGCAGTTTAACACGTTACAGGGATCAGGGCAATCAGCCCCAGCATTTT.

This clonotype has ten or more counts. This chain joins TRBV6-5 and TRBJ2-2; unclear D gene. Trimming removed 6 bases from V and 8 bases from J, with 10 bases in between. Germline CDR1 MNHEY, CDR2 SVGAGI. The CDR3 spans 12 residues. Here the CDR3 DNA reads TGTGCCAGCAGACCATCCGGTGGGGAGCTGTTTTTT. It yields the protein CASRPSGGELFF.

The rearrangement joins TRBV6-5 to TRBJ2-7; TRBD2 agrees at 11 bases. Looked up from germline, CDR1 is MNHEY and CDR2 is SVGAGI. There are 17 residues in the CDR3. The V gene end was trimmed by 7 bases and the J gene end by 4 bases; junction bases not matched to a gene: 15. DNA of the CDR3: TGTGCCAGCATCTACTCACCAGGGAGGACTAGCGGGTACGAGCAGTACTTC. Protein sequence: CASIYSPGRTSGYEQYF.

This clonotype occurred a few times. This chain joins TRBV28 and TRBJ2-5; 8 nucleotides agree with TRBD1. The CDR3 sequence is 16 residues long. The V gene's germline CDR1 is MDHEN and CDR2 SYDVKM. The junction had 10 bases not matched to a gene; V was cut back by 7 bases and J by 0 bases. The CDR3 DNA is TGTGCCAGCACACCAGGACAGGGACAAAACCAAGAGACCCAGTACTTC. It specifies CASTPGQGQNQETQYF. The full variable domain, its missing parts supplied by reference TRBV28 and TRBJ2-5, is DVKVTQSSRYLVKRTGEKVFLECVQDMDHENMFWYRQDPGLGLRLIYFSYDVKMKEKGDIPEGYSVSREKKERFSLILESASTNQTSMYLCASTPGQGQNQETQYFGPGTRLLVL.

This clonotype has a count of ten or more. The chain is built from TRBV19 and TRBJ2-7; tentative D call: TRBD2 (7 bases). The CDR3 has 14 amino acids. Germline CDR1 is LNHDA and CDR2 is SQIVND (reference sequence). V shed 2 bases and J shed 5 bases, with 13 bases lying between them. The DNA of the CDR3 is TGTGCCAGTAGTATACGCGGAGGGGGGGACGAGCAGTACTTC. It is translated as CASSIRGGGDEQYF.

The chain links TRBV6-5 to TRBJ2-3, with 11 bases aligning to TRBD2. The J segment lost 3 bases and the V segment lost 4 bases, leaving 3 bases of the junction unmatched. This CDR3 is 15 amino acids long. Per the germline V gene, CDR1 is MNHEY and CDR2 is SVGAGI. CDR3 amino acids: CASSSRLAGTDTQYF. CDR3 nucleotides: TGTGCCAGCAGTTCGCGACTAGCGGGAACAGATACGCAGTATTTT.

This rearrangement joins TRBV6-5 to TRBJ2-7, with D maybe TRBD1 (5 bases). Germline lookup yields CDR1 MNHEY and CDR2 SVGAGI. CDR3 size: 15 residues. Trimming removed 0 bases at V and 5 bases at J, with 14 bases between. CDR3 in amino acids: CASSYSTAGIHEQYF. CDR3 sequence (DNA): TGTGCCAGCAGTTACTCGACGGCAGGGATCCACGAGCAGTACTTC.

This clonotype was picked up many times. This sequence joins TRBV2 and TRBJ1-2, with D possibly TRBD1 on 5 matching bases. The V end lost 3 bases, the J end lost 7 bases, and 12 bases lay between the germline ends. Germline CDR1 is SNHLY and CDR2 is FYNNEI. The CDR3 has 13 residues. CDR3 DNA sequence: TGTGCCAGCAGTGAGAGGCAGGGAGGTGGCTACACCTTC. The encoded protein is CASSERQGGGYTF. Based on the CDR3 plus reference TRBV2 and TRBJ1-2, the full variable domain is EPEVTQTPSHQVTQMGQEVILRCVPISNHLYFYWYRQILGQKVEFLVSFYNNEISEKSEIFDDQFSVERPDGSNFTLKIRSTKLEDSAMYFCASSERQGGGYTFGSGTRLTVV.